This passage covers 17 T cell receptor beta chains from one sample sequenced in a study of T cells in Graves' hyperthyroidism and ophthalmopathy. The source material, RNA transcripts, was used to amplify TCR beta CDR3 regions. RT-PCR in the first round (using the HTBI primer set) targeted the TCR CDR3. TCRdb called the multiplex PCR reads again in MiXCR, with one record for every CDR3 protein. Seen here are about 590,000 distinct CDR3 sequences, 15% to 19% observed once, and the top ten hold approximately 7%. Material: blood. These receptors were collected from a woman aged 30 to 39 with Graves' hyperthyroidism.

The chain carries TRBV20-1 and TRBJ1-2, with D unresolved. The CDR3 extends over 12 amino acids. Germline values: CDR1 DFQATT, CDR2 SNEGSKA (reference sequence). The germline V and J ends were trimmed by 2 bases and 0 bases, with 4 bases remaining between them. CDR3 sequence: CSARIPNYGYTF. The CDR3 nucleotides are TGCAGTGCTAGAATACCTAACTATGGCTACACCTTC.

This clonotype appeared many times. The V call is TRBV3-1, the J call TRBJ2-7; D is ambiguous. Germline CDR1 reads LGHDT; CDR2 reads YNNKEL (reference sequence). The V end was cut by 1 base, the J end by 2 bases, with 9 bases between. There are 14 residues in the CDR3. CDR3 residues: CASSQVGFTYEQYF. The CDR3 nucleotides are TGTGCCAGCAGCCAAGTTGGGTTTACCTACGAGCAGTACTTC.

This chain connects TRBV7-2 to TRBJ2-3; 7 nucleotides line up with TRBD2. Germline CDR1 SGHTA, CDR2 FQGNSA. V lost 5 bases to trimming and J lost 2 bases; unmatched junction nucleotides: 10. The CDR3 loop spans 16 amino acids. The CDR3 region is CASSALGGGITDTQYF. The CDR3 bases are TGTGCCAGCAGCGCCTTGGGGGGAGGGATCACAGATACGCAGTATTTT.

This clonotype was recorded many times. V usage is TRBV7-9 and J usage is TRBJ1-4, with TRBD1 matching 7 bases. The CDR3 has 13 amino acids. Germline loops: CDR1 SEHNR, CDR2 FQNEAQ (reference sequence). J was trimmed by 7 bases and V by 1 base; bases with no gene match: 0. Here the CDR3 reads CASSLGQGEKLFF. The CDR3 coding sequence is TGTGCCAGCAGCTTAGGACAGGGTGAAAAACTGTTTTTT. Full variable domain (remainder filled in from reference TRBV7-9 and TRBJ1-4): DTGVSQNPRHKITKRGQNVTFRCDPISEHNRLYWYRQTLGQGPEFLTYFQNEAQLEKSRLLSDRFSAERPKGSFSTLEIQRTEQGDSAMYLCASSLGQGEKLFFGSGTQLSVL.

Ten or more counts support this clonotype. The chain is built from TRBV7-9 and TRBJ2-1, with 7 bases matching TRBD1. CDR1 is SEHNR, CDR2 FQNEAQ, per germline (reference sequence). CDR3 length equals 17 residues. After removal of 5 bases from V and 2 bases from J, the junction contained 12 bases not matched to a gene. This CDR3 is CASSVHRGAHPYNEQFF. CDR3 sequence (DNA): TGTGCCAGCAGCGTTCACAGGGGCGCTCATCCCTACAATGAGCAGTTCTTC.

This clonotype was counted at least ten times. The chain has TRBV12-3 or TRBV12-4 and TRBJ1-2, with TRBD1 matching over 7 bases. The CDR3 has 13 amino acids. V gave up 4 bases and J gave up 8 bases; unmatched junction bases: 7. This CDR3 is CASSSTRGYGYTF. The CDR3 DNA sequence: TGTGCCAGCAGTTCCACCAGGGGGTACGGCTACACCTTC.

This clonotype was seen a few times. CDR3 residues: CASSESGENTEAFF. Here the CDR3 DNA reads TGTGCCAGCAGTGAATCCGGGGAGAACACTGAAGCTTTCTTT. The rearrangement joins TRBV25-1 to TRBJ1-1, with D uncertain. The CDR3 sequence is 14 residues long. Trimming stripped 1 base from V and 1 base from J, with 7 bases between. The germline V gene encodes CDR1 MGHDK and CDR2 SYGVNS.

As concerns this clonotype: Possible read error: a much larger clone is one base away. The chain has TRBV6-4 and TRBJ2-2; no reliable D call. Looked up from germline, CDR1 is MRHNA and CDR2 is SNTAGT. CDR3 length: 13 residues. CDR3 amino acids: CASSNSDTGELFF. CDR3 in DNA: TGTGCCAGCAGTAACTCGGACACCGGGGAGCTGTTTTTT.

V and J are TRBV18 and TRBJ2-5, with D unclear. V lost 1 base and J 3 bases, leaving 12 bases between the germline ends. This CDR3 has 15 residues. CDR1 and CDR2 (germline): KGHSH, LQKENI. CDR3 region: CASSPQPGSKETQYF. CDR3 in DNA: TGTGCCAGCTCACCACAACCGGGTTCCAAAGAGACCCAGTACTTC.

This clonotype was counted ten times or more. J is TRBJ2-7 and V is TRBV7-3; D call uncertain. Germline CDR1 reads SGHTA; CDR2 reads FQGTGA. Trimming took 3 bases from V and 7 from J, leaving 13 bases between them. The CDR3 consists of 13 residues. The CDR3 DNA reads TGTGCCAGCAGCTTGACGACCCAATCGGAGCAGTACTTC. Protein: CASSLTTQSEQYF. Combining the CDR3 with reference TRBV7-3 and TRBJ2-7 gives the whole variable domain GAGVSQTPSNKVTEKGKYVELRCDPISGHTALYWYRQSLGQGPEFLIYFQGTGAADDSGLPNDRFFAVRPEGSVSTLKIQRTERGDSAVYLCASSLTTQSEQYFGPGTRLTVT.

This clonotype was recorded at least ten times. The CDR3 loop is CASSLDQSGTNNSPLHF. CDR3 nucleotides: TGTGCCAGCAGTTTAGACCAGTCCGGGACAAATAATTCACCCCTCCACTTT. This chain joins TRBV12-3 or TRBV12-4 and TRBJ1-6, with D perhaps TRBD1 (6 bases). V was shortened by 1 base and J by 5 bases, with 15 bases between the two germline ends. This CDR3 has 17 amino acids.

CDR3: CASTPGRGRERYGYTF. DNA for the CDR3: TGTGCCAGCACCCCGGGGAGGGGTAGGGAGCGCTATGGCTACACCTTC. The rearrangement uses TRBV25-1 and TRBJ1-2; the D gene is possibly TRBD1 (5 bases). Per germline, CDR1 MGHDK and CDR2 SYGVNS. V lost 7 bases and J 4 bases, leaving 22 bases between the germline ends. This CDR3 region has 16 residues.

The rearrangement uses TRBV27 and TRBJ2-3; 10 bases line up with TRBD2. Germline V CDR1 and CDR2: MNHEY, SMNVEV (reference sequence). The CDR3 is 17 amino acids. V lost 2 bases and J lost 2; bases outside the gene matches: 7. The CDR3 reads CASSLDVAGGPTDTQYF. The CDR3 DNA reads as TGTGCCAGCAGTTTAGACGTAGCGGGAGGTCCCACAGATACGCAGTATTTT.

This clonotype came up many times. The rearrangement links TRBV20-1 to TRBJ2-5; 7 bases agree with TRBD2. V lost 3 bases, J lost 5 bases, and 6 bases stayed unmatched. Germline values: CDR1 DFQATT, CDR2 SNEGSKA (reference sequence). The CDR3 consists of 13 residues. CDR3 nucleotide sequence: TGCAGTGCTAGGGCTAGCGGAGGGGAGACCCAGTACTTC. This sequence encodes CSARASGGETQYF.

This clonotype was picked up a small number of times. This chain joins TRBV4-2 and TRBJ2-7; no reliable D call. CDR3 length equals 15 residues. Germline CDR1 reads LGHNA; CDR2 reads YNFKEQ. V shed 0 bases and J shed 0 bases, with 9 bases lying between them. The CDR3 nucleotides read TGTGCCAGCAGCCAAGAGGGCTCGCCCTCCTACGAGCAGTACTTC. This codes for CASSQEGSPSYEQYF.

A few counts support this clonotype. The V gene is TRBV7-9, the J gene TRBJ2-2; 13 nucleotides line up with TRBD2. Germline-derived CDR1 and CDR2 are SEHNR and FQNEAQ (reference sequence). The CDR3 length is 19 residues. The junction had 12 bases not matched to a gene; V was cut back by 4 bases and J by 4 bases. The CDR3 region has the DNA TGTGCCAGCAGCTCGTGGACTAGCGGGAGCGTATTTCCCACCGGGGAGCTGTTTTTT. Protein product: CASSSWTSGSVFPTGELFF.

Only a few counts were recorded for this clonotype. The chain couples TRBV24-1 to TRBJ1-5; D is possibly TRBD1 (5 bases). Germline CDR1 is KGHDR and CDR2 is SFDVKD. V lost 4 bases and J lost 8, with 8 bases in between. CDR3 length equals 12 residues. CDR3 region: CATSDPGKPQHF. CDR3 DNA sequence: TGTGCCACCAGTGACCCAGGGAAGCCCCAGCATTTT.